This TCR beta chain was retrieved from a study of neoadjuvant anti-PD-1 for oral cavity cancer (dated by TCRdb to the early 2020s). In terms of the full investigation: Before undergoing curative-intent surgical resection, most patients got three to four biweekly nivolumab doses at 3 mg/kg. An approximately 30% response rate was observed in the parent correlative cohort, in which around 13 patients were included. A fourth nivolumab dose was given around day 43 to patients without progression, and definitive surgical resection was performed in those patients on days 50-56. Under RECIST 1.1, a patient counted as a responder if showing complete response, partial response or stable disease, and as a non-responder if showing progression. The paper as a whole reports these results and caveats: Only a few patients per response group were included in the TCR analyses, and the authors called for validation in larger cohorts. Higher pretreatment blood Treg/Th17 ratios correlated with higher pretreatment blood TCRbeta clonality and lower post-treatment tumor TCRbeta clonality. Within PBMCs, T cell clonality (Gini index) was significantly higher in non-responders than responders after neoadjuvant nivolumab.

Interpreted using the paper, the time point label stands for: after neoadjuvant nivolumab, at surgical resection. Patients had been newly diagnosed with stage II-IVA oral cavity squamous cell carcinoma, and no prior systemic or radiation treatment had been given to the patients. The cohort was composed of patients with HPV-negative, locally advanced oral cavity squamous cell carcinoma. Peripheral blood mononuclear cells were analyzed directly, without maintenance or expansion in culture. The samples were obtained from a longitudinal correlative study of a single-arm phase II trial testing neoadjuvant nivolumab in oral cavity squamous cell carcinoma. Subject-matched pre- and post-treatment PBMCs and tumors from three responders and three non-responders underwent genomic DNA-based TCRbeta sequencing. Peripheral blood mononuclear cells were collected before nivolumab treatment and were collected again after treatment, at the time of surgery. Genomic DNA was isolated from PBMCs using the Maxwell RSC DNA from Cells kit.

As for this clone: What antigen it recognizes has not been identified. One base away there is no much larger clone; base qualities are not given.

CDR1 and CDR2 (SEHNR, FQNEAQ) derive from the germline V gene (reference sequence). For this chain, trimming is 5 bases at the V end and 8 bases at the J end, and the number of junction bases without a gene match is 7. CDR3 length: 13 amino acids, cysteine to phenylalanine. Solely the CDR3 DNA is kept, with 39 bases framed from the first base. For deep sequencing, each PBMC sample was run in six replicates, with libraries mostly built from about 0.45 ug of input genomic DNA. The immunoSEQ hsTCRbeta kit was used to prepare TCRbeta libraries according to the manufacturer's instructions. Sequencing of the completed libraries took place using an Illumina NovaSeq 6000 S4 flow cell after they had been pooled to 2.5 to 3.5 nM. The paper's data handling went like this. The immunoSEQ Analyzer handled quality control and preprocessing of the raw data. The analysis was restricted to productive rearrangements, with each unique CDR3 amino acid sequence defining a clonotype. Repertoire clonality was estimated as the Gini-Simpson index, which was computed with the R package tcR. Gini indices were compared with Student's t test, and associations with tumor size change were assessed by Pearson correlation. In TCRdb, the immuneACCESS table is reduced to in-frame sequences with V and J assigned. These tables do not hold every clone; where another copy was compared, an unresolved V gene accounts for under half, and the others remain unexplained. V, J and clone size were drawn from that table, and D and trimming were deduced from the DNA. The sample contains over 10,000 clones, around 66% of them found a single time. Together, the top ten hold just over 3% of the sample.

The V gene is TRBV7-9 and the J gene is TRBJ1-2; TRBD1 lines up with 8 middle nucleotides. Sequences were derived from PBMCs, sampled after nivolumab (anti-PD-1) treatment. The receptor comes from a person between 35 and 79 years old with oral cavity squamous cell carcinoma. The CDR3 is CASSDAGGKGYTF. The sequenced DNA: TGTGCCAGCAGCGACGCAGGGGGCAAAGGCTACACCTTC.